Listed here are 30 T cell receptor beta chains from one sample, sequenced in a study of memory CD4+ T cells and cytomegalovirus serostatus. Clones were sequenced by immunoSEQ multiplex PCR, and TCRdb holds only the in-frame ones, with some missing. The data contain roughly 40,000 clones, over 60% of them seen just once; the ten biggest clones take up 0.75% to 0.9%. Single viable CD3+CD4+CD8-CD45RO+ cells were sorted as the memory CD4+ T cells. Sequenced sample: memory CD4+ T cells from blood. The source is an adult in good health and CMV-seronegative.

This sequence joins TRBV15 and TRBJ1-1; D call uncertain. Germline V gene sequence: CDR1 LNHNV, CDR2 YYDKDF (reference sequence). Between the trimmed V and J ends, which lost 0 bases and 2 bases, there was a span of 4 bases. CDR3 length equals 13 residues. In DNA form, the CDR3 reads TGTGCCACCAGCAGAGATGGAAACACTGAAGCTTTCTTT. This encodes CATSRDGNTEAFF. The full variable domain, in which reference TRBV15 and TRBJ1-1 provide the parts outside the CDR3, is DAMVIQNPRYQVTQFGKPVTLSCSQTLNHNVMYWYQQKSSQAPKLLFHYYDKDFNNEADTPDNFQSRRPNTSFCFLDIRSPGLGDTAMYLCATSRDGNTEAFFGQGTRLTVV.

The CDR3 DNA reads TGTGCCAGCAGCGAAGACTATTTTACCGGGGAGCTGTTTTTT. As protein: CASSEDYFTGELFF. This rearrangement joins TRBV5-6 to TRBJ2-2, with D maybe TRBD2 (5 bases). The CDR3 length is 14 residues. Trimming removed 4 bases at V and 5 bases at J, with 12 bases between. Germline CDR1 is SGHDT and CDR2 is YYEEEE.

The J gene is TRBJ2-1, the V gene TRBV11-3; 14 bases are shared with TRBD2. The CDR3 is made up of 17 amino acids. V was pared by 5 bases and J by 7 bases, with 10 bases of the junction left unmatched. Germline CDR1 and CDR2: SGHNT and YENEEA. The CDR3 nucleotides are TGTGCCAGCAGCGCGCCCACCGGGACTAGCGGGGGTAATGAGCAGTTCTTC. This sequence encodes CASSAPTGTSGGNEQFF.

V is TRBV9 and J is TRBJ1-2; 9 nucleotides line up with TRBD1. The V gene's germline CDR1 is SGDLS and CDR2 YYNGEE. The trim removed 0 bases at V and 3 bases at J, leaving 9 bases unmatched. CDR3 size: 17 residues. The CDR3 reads CASSVAQGTGIHYGYTF. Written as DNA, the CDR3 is TGTGCCAGCAGCGTAGCGCAAGGGACAGGGATTCACTATGGCTACACCTTC.

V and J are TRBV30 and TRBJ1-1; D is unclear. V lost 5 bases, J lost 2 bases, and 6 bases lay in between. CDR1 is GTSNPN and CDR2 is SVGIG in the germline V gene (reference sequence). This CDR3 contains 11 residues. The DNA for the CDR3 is TGTGCCTGGGAAACCAACACTGAAGCTTTCTTT. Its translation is CAWETNTEAFF.

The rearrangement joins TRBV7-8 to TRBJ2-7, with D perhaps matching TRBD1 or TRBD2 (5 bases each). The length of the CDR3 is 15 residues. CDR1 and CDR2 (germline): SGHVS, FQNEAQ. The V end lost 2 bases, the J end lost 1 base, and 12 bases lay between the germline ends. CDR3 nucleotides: TGTGCCAGCAGCTTACAGGCAGGGAGTTCCTACGAGCAGTACTTC. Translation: CASSLQAGSSYEQYF.

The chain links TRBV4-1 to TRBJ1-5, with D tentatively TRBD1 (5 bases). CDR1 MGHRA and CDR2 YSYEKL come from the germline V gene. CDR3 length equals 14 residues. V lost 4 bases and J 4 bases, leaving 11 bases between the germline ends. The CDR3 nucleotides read TGCGCCAGCAGCCGTCAGGGTGGGAATCAGCCCCAGCATTTT. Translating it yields CASSRQGGNQPQHF.

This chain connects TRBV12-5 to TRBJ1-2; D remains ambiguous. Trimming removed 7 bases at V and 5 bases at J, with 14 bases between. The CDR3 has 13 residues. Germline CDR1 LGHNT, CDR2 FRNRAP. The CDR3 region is CASAPNPSYGYTF. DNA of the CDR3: TGTGCTAGTGCCCCGAACCCCTCGTATGGCTACACCTTC.

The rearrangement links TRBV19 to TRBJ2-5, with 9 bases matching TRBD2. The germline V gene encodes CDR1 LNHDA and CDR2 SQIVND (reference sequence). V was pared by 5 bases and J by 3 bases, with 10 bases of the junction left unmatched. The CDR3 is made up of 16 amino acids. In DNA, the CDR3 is TGTGCCAGTAGTCCGATAGAGCGGGGGGCCAAAGAGACCCAGTACTTC. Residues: CASSPIERGAKETQYF.

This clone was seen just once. CDR3 in DNA: TGTGCCAGCAGCTTGGACCAGAACTACGAGCAGTACTTC. This sequence encodes CASSLDQNYEQYF. V and J are TRBV11-1 and TRBJ2-7, with D unresolved. This CDR3 spans 13 amino acids. The germline V gene has CDR1 SGHAT and CDR2 FQDESV (reference sequence). Deletions cut 3 bases from V and 3 bases from J, with 9 bases between.

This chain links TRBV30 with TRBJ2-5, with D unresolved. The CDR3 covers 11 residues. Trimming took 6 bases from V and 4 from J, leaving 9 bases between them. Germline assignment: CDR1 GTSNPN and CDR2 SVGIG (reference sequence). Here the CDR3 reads CACGIPETQYF. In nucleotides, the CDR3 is TGTGCCTGTGGAATTCCAGAGACCCAGTACTTC.

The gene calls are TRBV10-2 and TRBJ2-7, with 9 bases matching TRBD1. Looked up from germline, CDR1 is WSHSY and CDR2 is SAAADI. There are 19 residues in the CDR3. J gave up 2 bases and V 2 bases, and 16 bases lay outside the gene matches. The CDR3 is CASSEIRYYGQGRAYEQYF. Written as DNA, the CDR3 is TGCGCCAGCAGTGAGATACGATATTATGGACAGGGGAGGGCCTACGAGCAGTACTTC.

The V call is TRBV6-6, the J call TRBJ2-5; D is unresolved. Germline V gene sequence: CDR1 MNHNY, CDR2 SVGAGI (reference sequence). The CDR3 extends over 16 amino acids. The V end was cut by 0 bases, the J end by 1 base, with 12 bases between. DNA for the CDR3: TGTGCCAGCAGTTACTCGGATCCCCGAGTCCAAGAGACCCAGTACTTC. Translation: CASSYSDPRVQETQYF.

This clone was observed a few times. The CDR3 DNA sequence: TGCGCCAGCAGCCAAGATACGGCAGGGGTGAACACTGAAGCTTTCTTT. It specifies CASSQDTAGVNTEAFF. The V and J genes are TRBV4-1 and TRBJ1-1; possible D gene TRBD1, 6 bases. Trimming cost V 0 bases and J 0 bases, with 11 bases left between them. The CDR3 totals 16 residues. Germline V gene lookup returns CDR1 MGHRA and CDR2 YSYEKL.

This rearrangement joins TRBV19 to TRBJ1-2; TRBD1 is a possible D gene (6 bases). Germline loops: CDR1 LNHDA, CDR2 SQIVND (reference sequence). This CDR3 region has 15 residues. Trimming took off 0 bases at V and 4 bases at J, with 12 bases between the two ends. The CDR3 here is CASSIDGQLSYGYTF. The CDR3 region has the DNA TGTGCCAGTAGTATAGATGGACAGTTGTCCTATGGCTACACCTTC.

The CDR3 DNA follows: TGTGCCAGCAGTTCCACCGGGACAGGGGACTATGGCTACACCTTC. Its protein is CASSSTGTGDYGYTF. The chain uses TRBV6-5 and TRBJ1-2, with TRBD1 matching over 10 bases. This CDR3 is 15 amino acids long. Trimming cost V 4 bases and J 3 bases; bases outside gene matches: 5. Germline values: CDR1 MNHEY, CDR2 SVGAGI.

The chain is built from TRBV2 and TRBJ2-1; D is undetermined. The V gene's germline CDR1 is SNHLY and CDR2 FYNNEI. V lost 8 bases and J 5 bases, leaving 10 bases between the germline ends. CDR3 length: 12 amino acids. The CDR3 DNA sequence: TGTGCCAGCTTAATTGTCCACAATGAGCAGTTCTTC. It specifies CASLIVHNEQFF.

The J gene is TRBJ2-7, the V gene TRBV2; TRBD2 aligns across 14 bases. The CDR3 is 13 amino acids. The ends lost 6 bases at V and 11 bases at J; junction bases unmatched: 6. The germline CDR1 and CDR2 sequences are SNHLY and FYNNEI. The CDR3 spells CASREGTSGGEYF. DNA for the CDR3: TGTGCCAGCAGAGAGGGGACTAGCGGGGGAGAGTACTTC.

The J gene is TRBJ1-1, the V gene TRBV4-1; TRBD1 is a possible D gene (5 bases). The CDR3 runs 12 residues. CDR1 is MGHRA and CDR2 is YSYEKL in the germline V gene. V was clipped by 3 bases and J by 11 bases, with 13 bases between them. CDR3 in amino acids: CASSHPLGLAFF. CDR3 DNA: TGCGCCAGCAGCCACCCCCTGGGGCTGGCTTTCTTT.

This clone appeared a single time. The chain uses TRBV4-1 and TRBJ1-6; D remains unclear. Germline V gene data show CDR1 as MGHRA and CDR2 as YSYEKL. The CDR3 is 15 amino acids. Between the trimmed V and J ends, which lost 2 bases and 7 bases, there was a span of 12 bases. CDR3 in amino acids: CASSQLKEGNSPLHF. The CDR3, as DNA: TGCGCCAGCAGCCAATTGAAAGAGGGAAATTCACCCCTCCACTTT.

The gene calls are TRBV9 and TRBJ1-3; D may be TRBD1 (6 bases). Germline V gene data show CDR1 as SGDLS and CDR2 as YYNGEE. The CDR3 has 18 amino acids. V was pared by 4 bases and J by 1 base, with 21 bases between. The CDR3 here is CASSSQREAGESGNTIYF. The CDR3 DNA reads TGTGCCAGCAGCTCCCAGCGGGAGGCAGGGGAATCTGGAAACACCATATATTTT.

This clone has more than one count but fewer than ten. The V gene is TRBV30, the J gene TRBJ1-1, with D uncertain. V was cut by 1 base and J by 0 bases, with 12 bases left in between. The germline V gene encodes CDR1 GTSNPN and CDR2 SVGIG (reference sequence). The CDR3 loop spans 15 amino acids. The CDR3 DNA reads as TGTGCCTGGAGTGCTGTCGGTTATTTGAACACTGAAGCTTTCTTT. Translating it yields CAWSAVGYLNTEAFF.

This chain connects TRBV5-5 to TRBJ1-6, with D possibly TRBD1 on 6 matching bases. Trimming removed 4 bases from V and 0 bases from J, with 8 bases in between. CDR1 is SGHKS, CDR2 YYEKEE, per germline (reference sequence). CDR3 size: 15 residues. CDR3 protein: CASSRDNSYNSPLHF. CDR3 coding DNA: TGTGCCAGCAGCCGGGACAACTCCTATAATTCACCCCTCCACTTT.

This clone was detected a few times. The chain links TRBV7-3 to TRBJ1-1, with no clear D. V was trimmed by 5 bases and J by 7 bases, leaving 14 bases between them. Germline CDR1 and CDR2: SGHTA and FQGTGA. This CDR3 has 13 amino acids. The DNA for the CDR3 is TGTGCCAGCAGCCCAGGAGAGGGCCTTGAAGCTTTCTTT. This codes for CASSPGEGLEAFF. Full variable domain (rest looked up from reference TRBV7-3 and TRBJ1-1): GAGVSQTPSNKVTEKGKYVELRCDPISGHTALYWYRQSLGQGPEFLIYFQGTGAADDSGLPNDRFFAVRPEGSVSTLKIQRTERGDSAVYLCASSPGEGLEAFFGQGTRLTVV.

CDR3 residues: CASTMTGTEYEQYF. DNA of the CDR3: TGTGCCAGCACTATGACAGGGACTGAATACGAGCAGTACTTC. The V call is TRBV6-1, the J call TRBJ2-7; D possibly corresponds to TRBD1 (7 bases). Germline assignment: CDR1 MNHNS and CDR2 SASEGT. V was cut by 7 bases and J by 4 bases, with 17 bases left in between. CDR3 size: 14 residues.

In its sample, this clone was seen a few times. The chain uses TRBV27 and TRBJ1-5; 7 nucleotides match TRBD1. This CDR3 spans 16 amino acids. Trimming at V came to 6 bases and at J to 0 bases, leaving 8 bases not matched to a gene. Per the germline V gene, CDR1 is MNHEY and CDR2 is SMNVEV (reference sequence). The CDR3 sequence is CASRQTGFYSNQPQHF. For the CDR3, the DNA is TGTGCCAGCAGGCAGACAGGGTTCTATAGCAATCAGCCCCAGCATTTT.

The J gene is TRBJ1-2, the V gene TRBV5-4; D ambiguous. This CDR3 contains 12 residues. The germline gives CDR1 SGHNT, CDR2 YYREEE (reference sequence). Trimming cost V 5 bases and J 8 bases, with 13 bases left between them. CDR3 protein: CASSYDRRGYTF. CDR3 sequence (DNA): TGTGCCAGCAGTTACGACCGTAGGGGCTACACCTTC.

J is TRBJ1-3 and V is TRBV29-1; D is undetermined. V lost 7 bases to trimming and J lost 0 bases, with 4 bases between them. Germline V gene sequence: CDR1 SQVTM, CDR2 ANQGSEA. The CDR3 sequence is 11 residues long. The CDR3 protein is CSAHSGNTIYF. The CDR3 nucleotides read TGCAGCGCGCACTCTGGAAACACCATATATTTT.

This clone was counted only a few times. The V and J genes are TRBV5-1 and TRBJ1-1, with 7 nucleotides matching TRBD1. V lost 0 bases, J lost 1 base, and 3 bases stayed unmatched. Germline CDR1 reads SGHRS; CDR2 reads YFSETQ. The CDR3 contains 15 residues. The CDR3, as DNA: TGCGCCAGCAGCTTGGACGGGACAGCGAACACTGAAGCTTTCTTT. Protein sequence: CASSLDGTANTEAFF.

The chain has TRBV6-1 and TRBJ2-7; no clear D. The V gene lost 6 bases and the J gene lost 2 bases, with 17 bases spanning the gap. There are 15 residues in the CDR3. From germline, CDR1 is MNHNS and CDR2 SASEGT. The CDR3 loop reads CASRNQIPQAYEQYF. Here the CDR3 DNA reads TGTGCCAGCAGGAATCAGATACCACAAGCCTACGAGCAGTACTTC.